This passage covers 5 T cell receptor beta chains from one sample sequenced in a study of STAT3 mutations in large granular lymphocyte leukemia. Overall study results and limits: Every T-cell large granular lymphocyte leukemia patient had at least one immunodominant TCR beta clonotype.

No antigen has been identified for these receptors. The data were produced by immunoSEQ multiplex PCR, yet TCRdb's version contains in-frame clones alone and is incomplete. The sample carries about 12,000 clones, roughly 85% recorded once. Sequenced sample: peripheral blood mononuclear cells. These receptors were taken from a man older than 75 with T-cell large granular lymphocyte leukemia. Some clones in this sample may be carry-over from other donors' samples.

V usage is TRBV19 and J usage is TRBJ2-7, with D possibly matching TRBD1 (6 bases). V shed 1 base and J shed 7 bases, with 11 bases lying between them. The CDR3 sequence is 13 residues long. Germline V gives CDR1 LNHDA, CDR2 SQIVND (reference sequence). The chain's CDR3 is CASSIVPGDEQYF. As DNA, the CDR3 is TGTGCCAGTAGTATAGTACCAGGGGATGAGCAGTACTTC.

This chain links TRBV5-6 with TRBJ1-6, with unresolved D. Deletions cut 0 bases from V and 2 bases from J, with 6 bases between. This CDR3 contains 15 residues. CDR1 is SGHDT, CDR2 YYEEEE, per germline. CDR3 sequence: CASSLGQTYNSPLHF. The CDR3 coding sequence is TGTGCCAGCAGCTTGGGTCAGACCTATAATTCACCCCTCCACTTT.

The chain links TRBV28 to TRBJ2-5, with TRBD2 identical over 9 bases. V dropped 3 bases and J dropped 5; count of bases not matched to a gene: 7. The germline V gene encodes CDR1 MDHEN and CDR2 SYDVKM. The CDR3 consists of 15 residues. This CDR3 reads CASSFGAGGLETQYF. The DNA of the CDR3 is TGTGCCAGCAGTTTTGGGGCGGGGGGGCTGGAGACCCAGTACTTC.

This clone has a single count. This sequence joins TRBV9 and TRBJ2-1; perhaps TRBD1 as D (5 bases). Germline CDR1 is SGDLS and CDR2 is YYNGEE. Trimming removed 4 bases from V and 6 bases from J, with 17 bases in between. The CDR3 has 15 amino acids. The DNA for the CDR3 is TGTGCCAGCAGCCCATCATGGGAAGGGGTCAATGAGCAGTTCTTC. The encoded protein is CASSPSWEGVNEQFF.

The chain couples TRBV15 to TRBJ2-3, with TRBD1 as a possible D gene (5 bases). The CDR3 has 16 residues. The V gene's germline CDR1 is LNHNV and CDR2 YYDKDF (reference sequence). Trimming removed 0 bases at V and 6 bases at J, with 16 bases between. The CDR3 coding sequence is TGTGCCACCAGCAGAGATTACGGTAGCAGGGCTGATACGCAGTATTTT. This encodes CATSRDYGSRADTQYF. Together with reference TRBV15 and TRBJ2-3, the CDR3 gives the full variable domain: DAMVIQNPRYQVTQFGKPVTLSCSQTLNHNVMYWYQQKSSQAPKLLFHYYDKDFNNEADTPDNFQSRRPNTSFCFLDIRSPGLGDTAMYLCATSRDYGSRADTQYFGPGTRLTVL.